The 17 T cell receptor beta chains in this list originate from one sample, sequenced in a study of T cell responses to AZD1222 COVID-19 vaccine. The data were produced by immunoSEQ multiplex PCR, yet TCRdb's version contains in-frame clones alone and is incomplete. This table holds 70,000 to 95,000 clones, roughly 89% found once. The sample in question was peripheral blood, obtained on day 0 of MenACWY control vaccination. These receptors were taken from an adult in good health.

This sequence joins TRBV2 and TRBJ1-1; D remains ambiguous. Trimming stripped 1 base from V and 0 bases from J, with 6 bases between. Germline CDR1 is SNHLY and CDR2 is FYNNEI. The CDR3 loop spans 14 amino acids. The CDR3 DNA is TGTGCCAGCAGTGAAGGCGTCATGAACACTGAAGCTTTCTTT. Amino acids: CASSEGVMNTEAFF.

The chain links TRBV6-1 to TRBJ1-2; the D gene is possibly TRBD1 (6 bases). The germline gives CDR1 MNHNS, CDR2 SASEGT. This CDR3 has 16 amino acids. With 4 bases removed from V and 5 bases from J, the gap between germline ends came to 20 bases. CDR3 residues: CASSARVGQILYGYTF. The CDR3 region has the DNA TGTGCCAGCAGTGCGCGGGTTGGACAGATTCTTTATGGCTACACCTTC.

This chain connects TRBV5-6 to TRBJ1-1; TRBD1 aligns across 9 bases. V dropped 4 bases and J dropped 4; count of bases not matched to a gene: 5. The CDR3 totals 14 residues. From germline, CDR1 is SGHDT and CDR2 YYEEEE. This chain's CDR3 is CASSRGQGSTEAFF. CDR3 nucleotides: TGTGCCAGCAGCCGAGGACAGGGGAGCACTGAAGCTTTCTTT.

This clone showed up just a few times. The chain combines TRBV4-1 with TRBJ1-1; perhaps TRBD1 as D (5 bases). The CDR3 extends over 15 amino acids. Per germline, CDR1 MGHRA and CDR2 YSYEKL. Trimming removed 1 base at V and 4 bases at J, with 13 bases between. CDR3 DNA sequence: TGCGCCAGCAGCCAAGTAGCCCAGGGTTTCACTGAAGCTTTCTTT. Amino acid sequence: CASSQVAQGFTEAFF.

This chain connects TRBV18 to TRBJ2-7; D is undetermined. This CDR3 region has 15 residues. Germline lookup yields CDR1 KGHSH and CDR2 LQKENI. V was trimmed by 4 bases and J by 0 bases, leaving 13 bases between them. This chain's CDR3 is CASSRPLGSSYEQYF. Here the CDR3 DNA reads TGTGCCAGCTCACGGCCGTTGGGAAGCTCCTACGAGCAGTACTTC.

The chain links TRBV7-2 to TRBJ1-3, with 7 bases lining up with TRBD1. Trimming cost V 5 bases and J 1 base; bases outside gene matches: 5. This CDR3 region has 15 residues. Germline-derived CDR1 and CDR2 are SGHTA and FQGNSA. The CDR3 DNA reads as TGTGCCAGCAGCCCGAAGACAGGGTCTGGAAACACCATATATTTT. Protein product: CASSPKTGSGNTIYF.

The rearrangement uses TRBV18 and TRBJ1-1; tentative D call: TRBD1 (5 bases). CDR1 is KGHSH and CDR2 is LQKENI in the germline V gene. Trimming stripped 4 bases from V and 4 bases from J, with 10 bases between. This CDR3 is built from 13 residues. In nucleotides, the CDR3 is TGTGCCAGCTCACAAGGGGTTGGCACTGAAGCTTTCTTT. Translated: CASSQGVGTEAFF. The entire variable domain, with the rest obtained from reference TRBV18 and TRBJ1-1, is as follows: NAGVMQNPRHLVRRRGQEARLRCSPMKGHSHVYWYRQLPEEGLKFMVYLQKENIIDESGMPKERFSAEFPKEGPSILRIQQVVRGDSAAYFCASSQGVGTEAFFGQGTRLTVV.

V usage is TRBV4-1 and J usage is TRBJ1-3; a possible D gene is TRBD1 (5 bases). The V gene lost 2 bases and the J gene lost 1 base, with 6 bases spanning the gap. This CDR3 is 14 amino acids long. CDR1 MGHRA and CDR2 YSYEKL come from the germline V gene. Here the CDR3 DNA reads TGCGCCAGCAGCCAACAGGGTTCTGGAAACACCATATATTTT. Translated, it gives CASSQQGSGNTIYF.

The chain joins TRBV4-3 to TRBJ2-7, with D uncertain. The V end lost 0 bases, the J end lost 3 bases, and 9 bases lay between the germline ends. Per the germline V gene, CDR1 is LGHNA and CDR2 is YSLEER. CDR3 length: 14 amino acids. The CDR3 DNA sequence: TGCGCCAGCAGCCAAGATCCGGGTTTCTACGAGCAGTACTTC. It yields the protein CASSQDPGFYEQYF.

In DNA, the CDR3 is TGTGCCAGCAGCCCAGACGGTGACAGAAGCTACAATGAGCAGTTCTTC. It encodes CASSPDGDRSYNEQFF. The chain employs TRBV7-3 and TRBJ2-1; D is perhaps TRBD1 (5 bases). Deletions cut 5 bases from V and 3 bases from J, with 17 bases between. Germline assignment: CDR1 SGHTA and CDR2 FQGTGA. This CDR3 contains 16 residues.

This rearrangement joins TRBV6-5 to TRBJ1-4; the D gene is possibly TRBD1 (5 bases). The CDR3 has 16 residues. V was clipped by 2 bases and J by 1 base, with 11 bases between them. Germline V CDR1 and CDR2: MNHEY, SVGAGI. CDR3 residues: CASSYRAGGTNEKLFF. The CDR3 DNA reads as TGTGCCAGCAGTTACAGGGCGGGGGGAACTAATGAAAAACTGTTTTTT.

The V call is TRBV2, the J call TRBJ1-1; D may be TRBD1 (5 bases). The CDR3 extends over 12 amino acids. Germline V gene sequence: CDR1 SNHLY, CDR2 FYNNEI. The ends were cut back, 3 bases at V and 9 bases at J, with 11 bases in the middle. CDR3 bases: TGTGCCAGCAGTGATGCCCGGGACCAAGCTTTCTTT. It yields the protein CASSDARDQAFF. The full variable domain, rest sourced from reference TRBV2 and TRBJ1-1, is EPEVTQTPSHQVTQMGQEVILRCVPISNHLYFYWYRQILGQKVEFLVSFYNNEISEKSEIFDDQFSVERPDGSNFTLKIRSTKLEDSAMYFCASSDARDQAFFGQGTRLTVV.

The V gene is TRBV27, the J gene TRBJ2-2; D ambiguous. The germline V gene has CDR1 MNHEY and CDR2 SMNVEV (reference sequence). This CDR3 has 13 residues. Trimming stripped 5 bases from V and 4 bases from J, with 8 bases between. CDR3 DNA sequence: TGTGCCAGCAGTCTGAGGTTCACCGGGGAGCTGTTTTTT. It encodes CASSLRFTGELFF.

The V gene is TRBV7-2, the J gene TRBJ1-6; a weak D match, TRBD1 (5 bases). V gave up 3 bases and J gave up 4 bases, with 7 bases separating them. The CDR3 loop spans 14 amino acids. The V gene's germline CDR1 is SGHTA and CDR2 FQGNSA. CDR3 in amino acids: CASSFDSYNSPLHF. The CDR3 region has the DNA TGTGCCAGCAGCTTTGACAGTTATAATTCACCCCTCCACTTT.

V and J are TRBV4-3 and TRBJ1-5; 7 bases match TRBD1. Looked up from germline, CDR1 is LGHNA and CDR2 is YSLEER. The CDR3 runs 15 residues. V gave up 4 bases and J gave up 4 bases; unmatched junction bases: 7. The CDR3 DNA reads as TGCGCCAGCAGCCCAATGACAGGGAGAAATCAGCCCCAGCATTTT. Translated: CASSPMTGRNQPQHF.

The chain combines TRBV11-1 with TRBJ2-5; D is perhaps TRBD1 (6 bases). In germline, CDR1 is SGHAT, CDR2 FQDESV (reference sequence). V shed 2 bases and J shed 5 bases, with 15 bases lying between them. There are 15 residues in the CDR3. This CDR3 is CASSLNRDTRETQYF. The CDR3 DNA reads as TGTGCCAGCAGCTTAAACCGGGACACGAGGGAGACCCAGTACTTC.

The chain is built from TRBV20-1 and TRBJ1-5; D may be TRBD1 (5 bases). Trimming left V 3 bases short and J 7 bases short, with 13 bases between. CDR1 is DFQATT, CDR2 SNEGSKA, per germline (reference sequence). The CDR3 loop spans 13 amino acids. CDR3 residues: CSASTGQRQPQHF. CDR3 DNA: TGCAGTGCTAGTACGGGGCAGAGGCAGCCCCAGCATTTT.